This record concerns one TCR beta chain sequence. Antigen specificity is unknown. The record originates from a study of regulatory and conventional T cells in RAG deficiency. General observations from the study: Sorted Omenn CD25-high CD127-low cells may not be bona fide Tregs. Shannon entropy fell and Simpson indices rose in RAG-deficient patients. Patient subsets had shorter CDR3s; Omenn Treg-Tconv overlap exceeded 80%. Omenn syndrome and CID/AS patients had roughly 92-fold fewer unique Treg TCR beta sequences, versus about 10-fold elsewhere.

This CDR3 has 16 residues. Germline values: CDR1 MNHEY, CDR2 SMNVEV (reference sequence). The V and J ends lost 0 bases and 2 bases, in that order; junction bases with no gene match: 1. Conventional CD4+ T cells were sorted from blood as CD25-low CD127-high cells. The data were produced by immunoSEQ multiplex PCR, yet TCRdb's version contains in-frame clones alone and is incomplete. The data contain some 30,000 clones, approximately 96% of them singletons. This same sample was also taken into another study, of regulatory T cells. That source adds: The PCR used 52 TRBV and 13 TRBJ primers.

The TCR originated in a human donor in good health. Sample: CD25- CD4+ T cells sorted from blood. The rearrangement links TRBV27 to TRBJ1-3; 10 positions agree with TRBD1. CDR3 residues: CASSLSGTGAGNTIYF. CDR3 sequence (DNA): TGTGCCAGCAGTTTATCCGGGACAGGGGCTGGAAACACCATATATTTT.